This T cell receptor beta chain was recovered during a study of human T cells and chemical hapten exposure. CDR3 size: 15 residues. Germline loops: CDR1 SNHLY, CDR2 FYNNEI. The time point denotes: patch test 2, 6 weeks after DPC sensitization. Stated treatment: therapeutic diphenylcyclopropenone sensitization with weekly scalp DPC. MiXCR was run by TCRdb on the RACE reads, yielding one entry per CDR3 protein. The repertoire holds about 70,000 distinct CDR3 sequences, 8.5% to 9% seen once, with around 3% in the top ten. The table lists this clonotype with a few counts. Its antigen is unknown. Sequence at one end of the junction differs from germline and may be a read error. Whole-study findings and limits: TCRs exceeding a frequency of 1 in 1000 stayed unchanged under DPC sensitization.

This specimen was whole blood, taken in connection with sensitization to the hapten diphenylcyclopropenone (DPC). This clonotype was sampled from a woman between 45 and 65 years old with alopecia areata. Some clones in this sample may be carry-over from other donors' samples. The chain employs TRBV2 and TRBJ2-7; 11 bases fit TRBD2. This CDR3 reads CASLLIPSGRSATLF. The CDR3 bases are TGTGCCAGCCTGTTAATCCCTAGCGGGAGGTCGGCGACCCTATTC.